Listed here are 21 T cell receptor beta chains from one sample, sequenced in a study of blood T cell repertoires in COVID-19. Clones were sequenced by immunoSEQ multiplex PCR, and TCRdb holds only the in-frame ones, with some missing. This repertoire shows about 310,000 clones, around 87% found once; its top ten account for approximately 8.1%. The sequenced sample consisted of peripheral blood. These TCRs come from a woman in her forties or fifties who had recovered from COVID-19.

The rearrangement joins TRBV27 to TRBJ1-2; no reliable D call. Per the germline V gene, CDR1 is MNHEY and CDR2 is SMNVEV (reference sequence). The CDR3 runs 17 residues. V lost 6 bases to trimming and J lost 0 bases, with 20 bases between them. The CDR3 here is CASRPDRGSGSNYGYTF. The CDR3 bases are TGTGCCAGCAGACCTGATCGCGGTTCTGGGTCTAACTATGGCTACACCTTC.

This chain connects TRBV5-6 to TRBJ2-1, with D possibly TRBD2 on 5 matching bases. The CDR3 spans 14 residues. Trimming removed 1 base from V and 5 bases from J, with 10 bases in between. The germline V gene has CDR1 SGHDT and CDR2 YYEEEE. The CDR3 DNA is TGTGCCAGCAGCTTGTTCGGGGTCCACAATGAGCAGTTCTTC. Its translation: CASSLFGVHNEQFF.

V is TRBV4-3 and J is TRBJ1-2, with D perhaps TRBD1 (6 bases). This CDR3 spans 16 amino acids. V shed 0 bases and J shed 6 bases, with 17 bases lying between them. The germline V gene has CDR1 LGHNA and CDR2 YSLEER. In DNA, the CDR3 is TGCGCCAGCAGCCAAGATTACATGGCAGGGGTGCATGGCTACACCTTC. The encoded protein is CASSQDYMAGVHGYTF.

In nucleotides, the CDR3 is TGTGCCAGCAGCTTCAAAACTGCGAGCTCCTACAATGAGCAGTTCTTC. Its protein is CASSFKTASSYNEQFF. This chain joins TRBV5-4 and TRBJ2-1; D is unresolved. V was pared by 2 bases and J by 0 bases, with 12 bases between. CDR3 size: 16 residues. Germline-derived CDR1 and CDR2 are SGHNT and YYREEE (reference sequence).

In nucleotides, the CDR3 is TGTGCCAGCAGCTCCTGGGCGGGAAATGAGCAGTTCTTC. This encodes CASSSWAGNEQFF. The V and J genes are TRBV7-3 and TRBJ2-1, with D tentatively TRBD2 (6 bases). Germline V gene sequence: CDR1 SGHTA, CDR2 FQGTGA. The CDR3 loop spans 13 amino acids. Trimming pared 4 bases from V and 7 bases from J, leaving 11 bases between.

The CDR3 bases are TGTGCCAGCAGGGTGCAGTTGAACACTGAAGCTTTCTTT. It is translated as CASRVQLNTEAFF. The V and J genes are TRBV28 and TRBJ1-1; D not certain. V lost 6 bases, J lost 0 bases, and 8 bases lay in between. CDR1 is MDHEN, CDR2 SYDVKM, per germline. The CDR3 is 13 residues long.

J is TRBJ2-7 and V is TRBV9; D gene uncertain. Germline V gene data show CDR1 as SGDLS and CDR2 as YYNGEE. Trimming left V 3 bases short and J 5 bases short, with 9 bases between. The CDR3 loop spans 12 amino acids. This CDR3 is CASSGNTDEQYF. As DNA, the CDR3 is TGTGCCAGCAGCGGGAACACAGACGAGCAGTACTTC.

In the case of this clone: The same CDR3 is also encoded by other DNA sequences in this sample. V gene TRBV27 combines with J gene TRBJ2-5; 8 bases are shared with TRBD2. The V gene's germline CDR1 is MNHEY and CDR2 SMNVEV (reference sequence). This CDR3 has 14 residues. With 2 bases clipped from V and 4 bases from J, the junction kept 3 bases outside the gene matches. CDR3 bases: TGTGCCAGCAGTTTACGCGGGACTAGAGAGACCCAGTACTTC. This codes for CASSLRGTRETQYF.

This sequence joins TRBV29-1 and TRBJ2-2, with D possibly TRBD2 on 6 matching bases. With 1 base removed from V and 6 bases from J, the gap between germline ends came to 15 bases. Germline-derived CDR1 and CDR2 are SQVTM and ANQGSEA. This CDR3 has 15 residues. The CDR3 here is CSVEGVSGGAGELFF. The CDR3 DNA sequence: TGCAGCGTTGAAGGCGTTTCGGGCGGGGCCGGGGAGCTGTTTTTT.

This clone was detected a few times. The CDR3 bases are TGTGCCAGCAGGCGGGAGGGATCCTACGAGCAGTACTTC. As protein: CASRREGSYEQYF. V gene TRBV6-6 combines with J gene TRBJ2-7, with TRBD2 matching 9 bases. This CDR3 has 13 amino acids. V lost 6 bases to trimming and J lost 1 base; unmatched junction nucleotides: 1. Germline CDR1 is MNHNY and CDR2 is SVGAGI (reference sequence).

V and J are TRBV7-8 and TRBJ2-1; 8 positions agree with TRBD2. Germline V lookup: CDR1 SGHVS, CDR2 FQNEAQ. Trimming took 5 bases from V and 3 from J; bases not matched to a gene: 12. The CDR3 runs 17 residues. CDR3 in amino acids: CASSGRPRGADYNEQFF. For the CDR3, the DNA is TGTGCCAGCAGCGGGCGCCCGCGGGGGGCCGACTACAATGAGCAGTTCTTC.

The V and J genes are TRBV10-3 and TRBJ1-5; no firm D call. CDR1 is ENHRY, CDR2 SYGVKD, per germline. This CDR3 contains 13 residues. V was pared by 8 bases and J by 7 bases, with 15 bases between. The CDR3: CAISGEGGQPQHF. The CDR3 DNA reads TGTGCCATCTCGGGTGAGGGAGGGCAGCCCCAGCATTTT.

This chain connects TRBV6-2 or TRBV6-3 to TRBJ1-6; D is undetermined. CDR1 is MNHEY and CDR2 is SVGEGT in the germline V gene. The CDR3 spans 14 residues. Trimming left V 5 bases short and J 8 bases short, with 13 bases between. The CDR3 reads CASSPPGIDSPLHF. The CDR3 nucleotides are TGTGCCAGCAGTCCGCCGGGGATTGATTCACCCCTCCACTTT.

The chain couples TRBV5-1 to TRBJ1-1, with D hard to call. The CDR3 totals 15 residues. The ends were cut back, 5 bases at V and 1 base at J, with 15 bases in the middle. Germline CDR1 reads SGHRS; CDR2 reads YFSETQ. In DNA, the CDR3 is TGCGCCAGCAGACCAAACGCAGGCGAGAACACTGAAGCTTTCTTT. It is translated as CASRPNAGENTEAFF. The full variable domain, with the rest looked up from reference TRBV5-1 and TRBJ1-1, is KAGVTQTPRYLIKTRGQQVTLSCSPISGHRSVSWYQQTPGQGLQFLFEYFSETQRNKGNFPGRFSGRQFSNSRSEMNVSTLELGDSALYLCASRPNAGENTEAFFGQGTRLTVV.

The rearrangement joins TRBV7-3 to TRBJ1-1, with 10 bases lining up with TRBD1. Germline V CDR1 and CDR2: SGHTA, FQGTGA. Trimming removed 0 bases from V and 1 base from J; junction bases left unmatched: 5. The CDR3 covers 17 residues. CDR3 sequence reads: CASSLTGTGEGNTEAFF. The CDR3 region has the DNA TGTGCCAGCAGCTTAACCGGGACAGGGGAAGGGAACACTGAAGCTTTCTTT. Complete variable domain (other parts from reference TRBV7-3 and TRBJ1-1): GAGVSQTPSNKVTEKGKYVELRCDPISGHTALYWYRQSLGQGPEFLIYFQGTGAADDSGLPNDRFFAVRPEGSVSTLKIQRTERGDSAVYLCASSLTGTGEGNTEAFFGQGTRLTVV.

The rearrangement uses TRBV15 and TRBJ2-3; 13 nucleotides agree with TRBD2. V shed 0 bases and J 10 bases; nucleotides not matched to a gene: 7. From germline, CDR1 is LNHNV and CDR2 YYDKDF (reference sequence). The CDR3 sequence is 16 residues long. The CDR3 sequence: CATSRERTSGGRAQYF. CDR3 bases: TGTGCCACCAGCAGAGAACGGACTAGCGGGGGTAGGGCGCAGTATTTT.

The CDR3 DNA reads as TGTGCCAGCAATCAAAACAGGGACACCGGGGAGCTGTTTTTT. Residues: CASNQNRDTGELFF. The rearrangement uses TRBV11-1 and TRBJ2-2; D is perhaps TRBD1 (6 bases). This CDR3 is built from 14 residues. The germline V gene has CDR1 SGHAT and CDR2 FQDESV (reference sequence). V was clipped by 7 bases and J by 3 bases, with 12 bases between them.

To note about this clone: At the DNA level, this CDR3 is encoded by other sequences in the same sample as well. The chain joins TRBV28 to TRBJ2-7; unclear D gene. Germline loops: CDR1 MDHEN, CDR2 SYDVKM. CDR3 length: 13 amino acids. Between the trimmed V and J ends, which lost 5 bases and 1 base, there was a span of 9 bases. CDR3 nucleotides: TGTGCCAGCAGTCCGCCACAGTCCTACGAGCAGTACTTC. This translates into CASSPPQSYEQYF.

The DNA of the CDR3 is TGTGCCAGCAGTACCGGCAGGGGACAGATCCATTCACCCCTCCACTTT. It specifies CASSTGRGQIHSPLHF. V is TRBV27 and J is TRBJ1-6, with TRBD1 identical over 7 bases. Germline-derived CDR1 and CDR2 are MNHEY and SMNVEV (reference sequence). Losses at the gene ends were 5 bases for V and 8 bases for J; bases not matched to a gene: 12. The CDR3 contains 16 residues.

The V call is TRBV4-2, the J call TRBJ2-2; 7 bases are shared with TRBD2. With V trimmed by 5 bases and J by 7 bases, 13 bases remained unmatched. The CDR3 contains 16 residues. From germline, CDR1 is LGHNA and CDR2 YNFKEQ. The CDR3 here is CASSWRETGEGGELFF. Here the CDR3 DNA reads TGTGCCAGCAGCTGGCGGGAGACGGGAGAAGGCGGGGAGCTGTTTTTT.

The J gene is TRBJ2-7, the V gene TRBV7-9; 10 positions agree with TRBD2. J gave up 3 bases and V 4 bases, and 6 bases lay outside the gene matches. The CDR3 runs to 15 residues. The germline V gene encodes CDR1 SEHNR and CDR2 FQNEAQ (reference sequence). CDR3: CASSYTSGIIYEQYF. For the CDR3, the DNA is TGTGCCAGCAGCTACACTAGCGGGATCATCTACGAGCAGTACTTC.